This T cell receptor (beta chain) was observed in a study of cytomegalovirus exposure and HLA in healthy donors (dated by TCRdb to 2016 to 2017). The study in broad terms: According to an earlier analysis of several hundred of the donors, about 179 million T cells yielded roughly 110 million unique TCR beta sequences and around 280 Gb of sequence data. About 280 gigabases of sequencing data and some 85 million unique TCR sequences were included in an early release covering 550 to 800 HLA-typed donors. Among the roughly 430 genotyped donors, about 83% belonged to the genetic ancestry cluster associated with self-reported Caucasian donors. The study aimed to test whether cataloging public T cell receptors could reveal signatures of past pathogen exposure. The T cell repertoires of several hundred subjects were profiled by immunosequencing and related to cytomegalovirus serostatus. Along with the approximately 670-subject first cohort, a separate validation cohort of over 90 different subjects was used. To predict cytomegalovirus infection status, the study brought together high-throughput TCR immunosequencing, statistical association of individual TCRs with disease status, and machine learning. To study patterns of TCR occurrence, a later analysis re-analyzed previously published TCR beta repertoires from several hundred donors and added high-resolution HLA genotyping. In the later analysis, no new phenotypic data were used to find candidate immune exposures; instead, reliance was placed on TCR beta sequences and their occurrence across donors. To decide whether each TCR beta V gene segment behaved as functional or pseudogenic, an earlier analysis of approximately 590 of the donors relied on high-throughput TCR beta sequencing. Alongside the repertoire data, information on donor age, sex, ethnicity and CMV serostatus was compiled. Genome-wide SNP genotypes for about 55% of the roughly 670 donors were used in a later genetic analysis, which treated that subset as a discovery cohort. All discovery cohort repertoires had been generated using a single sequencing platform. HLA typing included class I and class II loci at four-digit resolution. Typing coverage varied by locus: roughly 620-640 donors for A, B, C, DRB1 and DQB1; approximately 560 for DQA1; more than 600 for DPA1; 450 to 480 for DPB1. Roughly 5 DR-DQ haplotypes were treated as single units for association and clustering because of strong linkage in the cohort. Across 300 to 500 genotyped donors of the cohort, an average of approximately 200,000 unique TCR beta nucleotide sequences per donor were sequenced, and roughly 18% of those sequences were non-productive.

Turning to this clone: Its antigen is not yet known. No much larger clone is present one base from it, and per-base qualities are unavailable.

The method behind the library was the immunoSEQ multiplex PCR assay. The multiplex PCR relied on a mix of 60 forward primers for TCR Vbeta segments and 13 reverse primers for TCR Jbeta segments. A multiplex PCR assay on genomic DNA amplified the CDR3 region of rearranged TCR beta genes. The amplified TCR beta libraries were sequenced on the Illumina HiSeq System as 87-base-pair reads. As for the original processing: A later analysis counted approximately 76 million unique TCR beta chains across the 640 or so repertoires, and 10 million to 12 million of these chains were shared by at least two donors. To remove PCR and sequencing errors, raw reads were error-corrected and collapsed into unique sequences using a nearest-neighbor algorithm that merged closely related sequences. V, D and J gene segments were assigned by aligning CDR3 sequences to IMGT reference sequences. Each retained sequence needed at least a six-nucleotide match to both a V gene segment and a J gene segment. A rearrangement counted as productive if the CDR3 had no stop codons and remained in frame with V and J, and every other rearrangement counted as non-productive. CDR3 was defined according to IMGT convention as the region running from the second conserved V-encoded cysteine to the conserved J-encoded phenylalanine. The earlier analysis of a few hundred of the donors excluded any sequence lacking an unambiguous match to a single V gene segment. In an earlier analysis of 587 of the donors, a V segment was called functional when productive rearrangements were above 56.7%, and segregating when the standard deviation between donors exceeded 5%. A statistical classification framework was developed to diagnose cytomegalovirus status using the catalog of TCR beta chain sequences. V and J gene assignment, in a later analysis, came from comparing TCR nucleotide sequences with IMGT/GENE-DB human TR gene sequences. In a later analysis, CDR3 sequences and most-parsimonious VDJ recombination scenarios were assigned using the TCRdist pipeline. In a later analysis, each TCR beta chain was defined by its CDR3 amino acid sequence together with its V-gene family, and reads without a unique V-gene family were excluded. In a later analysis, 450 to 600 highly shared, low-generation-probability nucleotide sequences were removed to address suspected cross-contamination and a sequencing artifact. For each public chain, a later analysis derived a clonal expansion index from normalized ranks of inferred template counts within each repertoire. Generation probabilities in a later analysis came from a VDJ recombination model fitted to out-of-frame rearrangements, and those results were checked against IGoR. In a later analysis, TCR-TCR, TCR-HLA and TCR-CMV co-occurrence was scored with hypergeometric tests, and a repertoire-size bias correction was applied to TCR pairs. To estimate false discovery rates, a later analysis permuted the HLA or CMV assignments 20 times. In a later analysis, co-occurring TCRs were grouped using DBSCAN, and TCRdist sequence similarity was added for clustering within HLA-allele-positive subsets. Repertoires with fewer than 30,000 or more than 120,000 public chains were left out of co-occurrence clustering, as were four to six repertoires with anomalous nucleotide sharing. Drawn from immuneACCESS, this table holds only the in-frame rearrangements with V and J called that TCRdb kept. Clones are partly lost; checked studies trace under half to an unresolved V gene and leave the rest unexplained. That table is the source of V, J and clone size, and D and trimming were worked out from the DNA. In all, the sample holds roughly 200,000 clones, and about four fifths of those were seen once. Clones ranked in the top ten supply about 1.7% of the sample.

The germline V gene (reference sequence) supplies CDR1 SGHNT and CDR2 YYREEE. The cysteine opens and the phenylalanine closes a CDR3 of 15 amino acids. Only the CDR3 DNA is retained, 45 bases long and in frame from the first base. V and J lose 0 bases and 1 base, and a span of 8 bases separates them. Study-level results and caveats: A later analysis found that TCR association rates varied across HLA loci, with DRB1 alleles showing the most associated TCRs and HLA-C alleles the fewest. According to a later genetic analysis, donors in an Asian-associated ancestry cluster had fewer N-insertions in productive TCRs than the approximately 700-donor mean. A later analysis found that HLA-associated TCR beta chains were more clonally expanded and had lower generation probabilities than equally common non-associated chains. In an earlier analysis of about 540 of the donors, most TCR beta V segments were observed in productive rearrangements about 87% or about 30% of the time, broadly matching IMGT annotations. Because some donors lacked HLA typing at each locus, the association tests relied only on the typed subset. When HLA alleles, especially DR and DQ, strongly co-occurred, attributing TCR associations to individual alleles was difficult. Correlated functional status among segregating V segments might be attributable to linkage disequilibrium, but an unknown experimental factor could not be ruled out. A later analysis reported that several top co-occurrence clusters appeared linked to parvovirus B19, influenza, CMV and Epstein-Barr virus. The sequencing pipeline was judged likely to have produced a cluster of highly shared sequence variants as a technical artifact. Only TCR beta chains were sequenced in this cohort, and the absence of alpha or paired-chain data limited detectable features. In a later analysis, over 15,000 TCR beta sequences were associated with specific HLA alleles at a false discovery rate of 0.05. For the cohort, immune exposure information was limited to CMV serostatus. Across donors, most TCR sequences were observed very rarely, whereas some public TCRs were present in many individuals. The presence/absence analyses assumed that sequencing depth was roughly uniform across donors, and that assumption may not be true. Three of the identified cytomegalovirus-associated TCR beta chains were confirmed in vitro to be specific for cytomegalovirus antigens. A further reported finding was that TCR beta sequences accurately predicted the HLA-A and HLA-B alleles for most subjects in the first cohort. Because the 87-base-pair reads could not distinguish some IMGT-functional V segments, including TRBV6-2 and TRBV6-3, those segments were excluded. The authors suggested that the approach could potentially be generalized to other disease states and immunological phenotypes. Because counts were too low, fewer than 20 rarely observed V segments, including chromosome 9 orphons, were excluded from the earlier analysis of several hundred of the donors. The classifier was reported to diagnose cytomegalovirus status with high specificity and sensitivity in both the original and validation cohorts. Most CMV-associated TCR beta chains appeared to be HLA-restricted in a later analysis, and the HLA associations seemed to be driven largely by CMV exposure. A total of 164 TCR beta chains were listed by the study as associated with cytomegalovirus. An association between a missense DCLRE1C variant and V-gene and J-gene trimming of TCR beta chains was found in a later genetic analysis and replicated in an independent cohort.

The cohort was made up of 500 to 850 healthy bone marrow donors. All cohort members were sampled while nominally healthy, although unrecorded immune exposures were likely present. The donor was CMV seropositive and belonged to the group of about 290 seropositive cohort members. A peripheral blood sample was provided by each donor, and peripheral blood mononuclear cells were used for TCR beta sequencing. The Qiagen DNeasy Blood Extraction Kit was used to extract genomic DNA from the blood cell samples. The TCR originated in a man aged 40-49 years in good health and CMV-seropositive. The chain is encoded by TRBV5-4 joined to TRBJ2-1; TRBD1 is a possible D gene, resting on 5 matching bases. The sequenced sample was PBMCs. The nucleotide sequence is TGTGCCAGCAGCTTGGGGCAGGGATCCTACAATGAGCAGTTCTTC. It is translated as CASSLGQGSYNEQFF.